The 18 T cell receptor beta chains in this list originate from one sample, sequenced in a study of T-cell reconstitution after alpha-beta-depleted transplantation in children. Unique molecular identifiers tagged the TCRbeta library. TCRdb itself ran the PCR reads through MiXCR, one entry per CDR3 protein. The data contain about 540,000 distinct CDR3 sequences, around 20% of them singletons. The sequences come from PBMCs from the stem cell graft donor, collected from the stem cell graft. The receptors originated from a human donor who donated a stem cell graft to a child with acute lymphoblastic leukemia.

This clonotype has just a few counts. The J gene is TRBJ1-4, the V gene TRBV6-1, with D perhaps TRBD1 (5 bases). Germline loops: CDR1 MNHNS, CDR2 SASEGT. V lost 6 bases to trimming and J lost 6 bases, with 17 bases between them. The CDR3 is made up of 15 amino acids. The CDR3 region is CASSPGGDMDEKLFF. The CDR3, as DNA: TGTGCCAGCAGCCCGGGGGGGGATATGGATGAAAAACTGTTTTTT.

This clonotype was counted a few times. The chain joins TRBV20-1 to TRBJ1-4; TRBD1 matches 7 bases. V was clipped by 6 bases and J by 4 bases; unmatched bases: 5. The CDR3 is 13 amino acids. Germline CDR1 reads DFQATT; CDR2 reads SNEGSKA (reference sequence). CDR3 amino acids: CSARDRLNEKLFF. For the CDR3, the DNA is TGCAGTGCCCGGGACAGACTTAATGAAAAACTGTTTTTT.

V usage is TRBV7-8 and J usage is TRBJ2-1; D possibly corresponds to TRBD1 (6 bases). The V end lost 4 bases, the J end lost 3 bases, and 13 bases lay between the germline ends. Germline CDR1 is SGHVS and CDR2 is FQNEAQ. This CDR3 spans 15 amino acids. In DNA form, the CDR3 reads TGTGCCAGCAGCTCCGCAGGGGCGGGCTACAATGAGCAGTTCTTC. Protein sequence: CASSSAGAGYNEQFF.

J is TRBJ2-7 and V is TRBV9, with 9 bases lining up with TRBD1. The V gene end was trimmed by 3 bases and the J gene end by 0 bases; junction bases not matched to a gene: 4. CDR3 length: 15 residues. Germline V CDR1 and CDR2: SGDLS, YYNGEE. CDR3 amino acids: CASSGGQGPSYEQYF. The CDR3 DNA follows: TGTGCCAGCAGCGGGGGACAGGGACCCTCCTACGAGCAGTACTTC.

The chain joins TRBV16 to TRBJ2-1; 8 bases fit TRBD2. Germline V gene sequence: CDR1 KGHSY, CDR2 FQNENV. Unmatched junction bases numbered 5, after V lost 7 bases and J lost 3 bases. The CDR3 loop spans 14 amino acids. CDR3 region: CASNGRAGYNEQFF. The CDR3 DNA sequence: TGTGCCAGCAACGGGAGGGCTGGCTACAATGAGCAGTTCTTC. Based on the CDR3 plus reference TRBV16 and TRBJ2-1, the full variable domain is GEEVAQTPKHLVRGEGQKAKLYCAPIKGHSYVFWYQQVLKNEFKFLISFQNENVFDETGMPKERFSAKCLPNSPCSLEIQATKLEDSAVYFCASNGRAGYNEQFFGPGTRLTVL.

The CDR3 is CSAPRQGVKTQYF. CDR3 sequence (DNA): TGCAGCGCCCCCCGACAGGGTGTAAAGACCCAGTACTTC. The chain has TRBV20-1 and TRBJ2-5, with 7 nucleotides matching TRBD1. Germline V gene lookup returns CDR1 DFQATT and CDR2 SNEGSKA (reference sequence). This CDR3 comprises 13 residues.

This clonotype has just a few counts. The genes are TRBV5-1 and TRBJ2-1; D may be TRBD2 (5 bases). This CDR3 is built from 13 residues. Germline-derived CDR1 and CDR2 are SGHRS and YFSETQ. Trimming removed 3 bases at V and 7 bases at J, with 11 bases between. The DNA for the CDR3 is TGCGCCAGCAGCTGGACTCCGGGGAATGAGCAGTTCTTC. This translates into CASSWTPGNEQFF.

A few counts support this clonotype. This chain connects TRBV5-1 to TRBJ2-5; TRBD2 is a possible D gene (6 bases). Trimming left V 3 bases short and J 2 bases short, with 20 bases between. The CDR3 runs to 17 residues. Germline loops: CDR1 SGHRS, CDR2 YFSETQ. The CDR3: CASSSPGGADQQETQYF. CDR3 in DNA: TGCGCCAGCAGCTCCCCGGGCGGGGCAGACCAGCAAGAGACCCAGTACTTC.

The chain is built from TRBV7-9 and TRBJ2-1, with no clear D. V lost 1 base and J 0 bases, leaving 4 bases between the germline ends. CDR1 is SEHNR, CDR2 FQNEAQ, per germline (reference sequence). The CDR3 contains 14 residues. The CDR3 DNA reads TGTGCCAGCAGCTTAGACCTCTCCTACAATGAGCAGTTCTTC. The encoded protein is CASSLDLSYNEQFF. Drawing the rest from reference TRBV7-9 and TRBJ2-1, the complete variable domain is DTGVSQNPRHKITKRGQNVTFRCDPISEHNRLYWYRQTLGQGPEFLTYFQNEAQLEKSRLLSDRFSAERPKGSFSTLEIQRTEQGDSAMYLCASSLDLSYNEQFFGPGTRLTVL.

This clonotype was counted only a few times. The gene calls are TRBV5-8 and TRBJ1-1; 8 bases map to TRBD1. The J segment lost 0 bases and the V segment lost 4 bases, leaving 14 bases of the junction unmatched. Germline V gene lookup returns CDR1 SGHTS and CDR2 YDEGEE. The CDR3 is 18 amino acids. As DNA, the CDR3 is TGTGCCAGCAGCGTGGACAGGGTGGACATTTTGATGAACACTGAAGCTTTCTTT. Residues: CASSVDRVDILMNTEAFF.

J is TRBJ1-5 and V is TRBV12-3 or TRBV12-4, with D tentatively TRBD1 (5 bases). There are 17 residues in the CDR3. The V gene lost 4 bases and the J gene lost 0 bases, with 16 bases spanning the gap. CDR3 DNA: TGTGCCAGCAGTTCCAGGGAGAAAGGCTATAGCAATCAGCCCCAGCATTTT. Translation: CASSSREKGYSNQPQHF.

This clonotype has more than one count but fewer than ten. The chain has TRBV15 and TRBJ2-1, with D perhaps TRBD1 or TRBD2 (5 bases each). This CDR3 contains 13 residues. CDR1 is LNHNV and CDR2 is YYDKDF in the germline V gene (reference sequence). V dropped 1 base and J dropped 14 bases, with 15 bases sitting between them. For the CDR3, the DNA is TGTGCCACCAGCAGAGCCACACTAGGGGTGGAGTTCTTC. Amino acid sequence: CATSRATLGVEFF.

This clonotype was seen more than once but under ten times. This rearrangement joins TRBV20-1 to TRBJ2-2; maybe TRBD1 (5 bases). CDR1 and CDR2 from the germline V gene are DFQATT and SNEGSKA (reference sequence). V was shortened by 6 bases and J by 6 bases, with 11 bases between the two germline ends. The CDR3 sequence is 12 residues long. As DNA, the CDR3 is TGCAGTGCCAGTCGCAGGGCCGGGGAGCTGTTTTTT. It yields the protein CSASRRAGELFF.

There are a few counts of this clonotype. J is TRBJ2-7 and V is TRBV7-9; TRBD1 agrees at 10 bases. Germline CDR1 and CDR2: SEHNR and FQNEAQ (reference sequence). The CDR3 length is 14 residues. Trimming cost V 6 bases and J 3 bases; bases outside gene matches: 5. The CDR3 bases are TGTGCCAGCAGGGCAGGGGACAGGGGCTACGAGCAGTACTTC. It encodes CASRAGDRGYEQYF.

Many counts were recorded for this clonotype. The V gene is TRBV12-3 or TRBV12-4, the J gene TRBJ2-7; D remains ambiguous. Trimming removed 5 bases at V and 0 bases at J, with 8 bases between. The CDR3 covers 13 residues. Here the CDR3 DNA reads TGTGCCAGCAGTCCCCCGCACTCCTACGAGCAGTACTTC. It encodes CASSPPHSYEQYF.

The table lists this clonotype with many counts. Here the CDR3 reads CASRFLAGGYNEQFF. The CDR3 coding sequence is TGCGCCAGCAGATTCCTAGCGGGAGGTTACAATGAGCAGTTCTTC. The chain combines TRBV5-1 with TRBJ2-1, with 11 bases that match TRBD2. This CDR3 is 15 amino acids long. In germline, CDR1 is SGHRS, CDR2 YFSETQ. J lost 4 bases, V lost 5 bases, and 5 bases had no gene match. The full variable domain, with the rest looked up from reference TRBV5-1 and TRBJ2-1, is KAGVTQTPRYLIKTRGQQVTLSCSPISGHRSVSWYQQTPGQGLQFLFEYFSETQRNKGNFPGRFSGRQFSNSRSEMNVSTLELGDSALYLCASRFLAGGYNEQFFGPGTRLTVL.

The chain recombines TRBV4-1 with TRBJ2-7, with TRBD2 matching over 10 bases. V was pared by 3 bases and J by 2 bases, with 7 bases of the junction left unmatched. Germline lookup yields CDR1 MGHRA and CDR2 YSYEKL. There are 16 residues in the CDR3. The CDR3 DNA reads as TGCGCCAGCAGCCAGGGGTCACTAGCGGGACCCTACGAGCAGTACTTC. It specifies CASSQGSLAGPYEQYF.

This clonotype was seen more than once but under ten times. V and J are TRBV3-1 and TRBJ2-7, with TRBD2 as a possible D gene (5 bases). Per the germline V gene, CDR1 is LGHDT and CDR2 is YNNKEL (reference sequence). V gave up 2 bases and J gave up 4 bases, with 12 bases separating them. The CDR3 consists of 14 residues. The CDR3 nucleotides read TGTGCCAGCAGCCAACGTGGAGGTCAGTACGAGCAGTACTTC. As protein: CASSQRGGQYEQYF.